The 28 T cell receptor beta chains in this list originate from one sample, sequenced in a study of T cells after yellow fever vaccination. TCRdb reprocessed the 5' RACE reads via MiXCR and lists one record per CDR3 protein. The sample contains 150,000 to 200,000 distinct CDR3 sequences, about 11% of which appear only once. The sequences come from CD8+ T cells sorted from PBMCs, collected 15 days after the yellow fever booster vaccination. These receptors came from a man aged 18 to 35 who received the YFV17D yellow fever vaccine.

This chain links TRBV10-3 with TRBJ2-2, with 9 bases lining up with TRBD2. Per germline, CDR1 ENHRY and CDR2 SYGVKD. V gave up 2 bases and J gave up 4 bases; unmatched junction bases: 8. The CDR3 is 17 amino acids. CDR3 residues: CAISEKGSGGSTGELFF. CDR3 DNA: TGTGCCATCAGTGAGAAGGGTAGCGGGGGTTCCACCGGGGAGCTGTTTTTT.

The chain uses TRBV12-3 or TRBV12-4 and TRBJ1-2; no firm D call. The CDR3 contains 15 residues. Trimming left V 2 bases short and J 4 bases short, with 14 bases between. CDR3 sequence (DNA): TGTGCCAGCAGTTTAAGGCCTGAGGGAGGCTATGGCTACACCTTC. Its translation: CASSLRPEGGYGYTF.

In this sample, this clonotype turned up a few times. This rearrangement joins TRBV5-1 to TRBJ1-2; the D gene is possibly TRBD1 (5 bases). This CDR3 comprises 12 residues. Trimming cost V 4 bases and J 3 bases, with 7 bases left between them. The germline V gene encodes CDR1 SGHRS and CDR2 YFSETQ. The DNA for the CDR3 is TGCGCCAGCAGCAAGGGACACTATGGCTACACCTTC. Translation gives CASSKGHYGYTF.

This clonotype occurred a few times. Here the CDR3 DNA reads TGTGCCAGCAGCCAAGTAGAAGCAGAGACCCAGTACTTC. It is translated as CASSQVEAETQYF. V and J are TRBV3-1 and TRBJ2-5; D is unresolved. V gave up 1 base and J gave up 4 bases, with 7 bases separating them. From germline, CDR1 is LGHDT and CDR2 YNNKEL (reference sequence). The CDR3 loop spans 13 amino acids.

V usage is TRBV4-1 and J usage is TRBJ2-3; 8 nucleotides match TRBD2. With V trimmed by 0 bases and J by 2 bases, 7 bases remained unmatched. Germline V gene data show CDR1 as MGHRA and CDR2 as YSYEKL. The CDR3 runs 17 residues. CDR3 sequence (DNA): TGCGCCAGCAGCCAAGATCCGGGGGGGGCCTACACAGATACGCAGTATTTT. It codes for CASSQDPGGAYTDTQYF.

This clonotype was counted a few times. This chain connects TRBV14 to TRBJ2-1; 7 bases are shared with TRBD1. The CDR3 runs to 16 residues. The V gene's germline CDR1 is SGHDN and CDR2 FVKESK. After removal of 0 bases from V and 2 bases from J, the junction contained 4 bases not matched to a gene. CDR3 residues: CASSQDWDRPYNEQFF. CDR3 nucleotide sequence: TGTGCCAGCAGCCAAGATTGGGACAGACCCTACAATGAGCAGTTCTTC.

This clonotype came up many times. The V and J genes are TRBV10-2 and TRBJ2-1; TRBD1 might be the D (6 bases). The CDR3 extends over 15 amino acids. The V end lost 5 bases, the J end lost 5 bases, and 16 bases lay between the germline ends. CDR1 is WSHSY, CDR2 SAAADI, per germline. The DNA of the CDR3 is TGCGCCAGCAGTCGGGTCCCACAGGGACACAATGAGCAGTTCTTC. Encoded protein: CASSRVPQGHNEQFF.

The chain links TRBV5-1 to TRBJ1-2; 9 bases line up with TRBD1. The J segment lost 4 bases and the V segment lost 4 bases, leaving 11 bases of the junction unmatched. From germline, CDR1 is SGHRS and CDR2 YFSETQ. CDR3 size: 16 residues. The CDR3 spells CASSRTGTGLPYGYTF. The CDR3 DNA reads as TGCGCCAGCAGCAGGACCGGGACAGGGCTCCCCTATGGCTACACCTTC.

Written as DNA, the CDR3 is TGCAGCGTTGTTCTTTCGGGTGAGCAGTTCTTC. Residues: CSVVLSGEQFF. The V gene is TRBV29-1, the J gene TRBJ2-1; D remains ambiguous. The CDR3 loop spans 11 amino acids. Germline loops: CDR1 SQVTM, CDR2 ANQGSEA. Trimming pared 4 bases from V and 9 bases from J, leaving 10 bases between.

CDR3 coding DNA: TGTGCCAGCAGTCCACAGGGCAACCAAGAGACCCAGTACTTC. Amino acids: CASSPQGNQETQYF. The chain carries TRBV6-4 and TRBJ2-5; TRBD1 is a possible D gene (6 bases). This CDR3 contains 14 residues. Germline CDR1 and CDR2: MRHNA and SNTAGT. V was clipped by 5 bases and J by 0 bases, with 10 bases between them.

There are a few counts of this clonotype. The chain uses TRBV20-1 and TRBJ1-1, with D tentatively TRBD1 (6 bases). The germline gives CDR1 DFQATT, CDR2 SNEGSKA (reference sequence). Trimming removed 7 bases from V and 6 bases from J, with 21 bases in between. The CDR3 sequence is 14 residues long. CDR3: CSGNPPGGPPEAFF. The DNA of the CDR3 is TGCAGTGGTAATCCACCCGGGGGCCCACCTGAAGCTTTCTTT.

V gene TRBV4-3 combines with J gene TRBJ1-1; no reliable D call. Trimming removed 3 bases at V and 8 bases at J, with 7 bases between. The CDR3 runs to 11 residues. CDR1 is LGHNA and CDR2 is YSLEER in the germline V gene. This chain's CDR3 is CASSHRQEAFF. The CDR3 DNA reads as TGCGCCAGCAGCCATAGACAAGAAGCTTTCTTT.

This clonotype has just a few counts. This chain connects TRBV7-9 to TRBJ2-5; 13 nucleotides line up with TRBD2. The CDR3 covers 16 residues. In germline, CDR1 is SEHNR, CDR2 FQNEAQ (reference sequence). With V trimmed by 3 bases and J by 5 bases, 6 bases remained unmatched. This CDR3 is CASSLTSGLAGETQYF. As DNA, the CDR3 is TGTGCCAGCAGCTTGACCTCGGGACTAGCGGGGGAGACCCAGTACTTC.

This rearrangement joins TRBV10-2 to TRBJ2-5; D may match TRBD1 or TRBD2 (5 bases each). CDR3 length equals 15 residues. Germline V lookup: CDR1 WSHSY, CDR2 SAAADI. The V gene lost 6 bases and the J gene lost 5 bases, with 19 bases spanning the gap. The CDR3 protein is CASRLNGGTMETQYF. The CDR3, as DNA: TGCGCCAGCAGACTAAATGGGGGTACGATGGAGACCCAGTACTTC.

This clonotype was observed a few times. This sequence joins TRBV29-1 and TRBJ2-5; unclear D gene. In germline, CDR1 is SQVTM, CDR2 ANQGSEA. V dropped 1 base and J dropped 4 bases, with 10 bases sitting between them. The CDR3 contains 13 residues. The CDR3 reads CSVEVPGRETQYF. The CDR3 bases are TGCAGCGTTGAAGTGCCAGGCAGAGAGACCCAGTACTTC.

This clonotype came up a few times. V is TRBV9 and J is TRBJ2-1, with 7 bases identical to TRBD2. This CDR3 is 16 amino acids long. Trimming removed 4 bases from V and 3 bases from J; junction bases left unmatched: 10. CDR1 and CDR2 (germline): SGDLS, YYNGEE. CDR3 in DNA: TGTGCCAGCAGCCCACCTTCGGGGACTAACTACAATGAGCAGTTCTTC. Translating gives CASSPPSGTNYNEQFF.

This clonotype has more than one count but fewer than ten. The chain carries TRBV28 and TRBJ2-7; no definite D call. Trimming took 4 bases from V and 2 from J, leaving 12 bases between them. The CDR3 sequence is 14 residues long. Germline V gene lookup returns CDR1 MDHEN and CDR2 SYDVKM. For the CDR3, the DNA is TGTGCCAGCAGTTCGCGACTCACAACCTACGAGCAGTACGTC. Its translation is CASSSRLTTYEQYV.

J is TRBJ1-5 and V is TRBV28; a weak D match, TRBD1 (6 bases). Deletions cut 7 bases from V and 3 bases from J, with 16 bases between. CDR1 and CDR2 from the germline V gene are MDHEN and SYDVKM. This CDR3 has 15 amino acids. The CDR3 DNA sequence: TGTGCCAGCATTTCTTACAGGGCTGACAATCAGCCCCAGCATTTT. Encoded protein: CASISYRADNQPQHF.

In nucleotides, the CDR3 is TGCAGCGTTGACGACAGCTCTGGGGCCAACGTCCTGACTTTC. This sequence encodes CSVDDSSGANVLTF. The V gene is TRBV29-1, the J gene TRBJ2-6; tentatively, D is TRBD1 (5 bases). The CDR3 contains 14 residues. V was clipped by 3 bases and J by 0 bases, with 6 bases between them. CDR1 and CDR2 from the germline V gene are SQVTM and ANQGSEA.

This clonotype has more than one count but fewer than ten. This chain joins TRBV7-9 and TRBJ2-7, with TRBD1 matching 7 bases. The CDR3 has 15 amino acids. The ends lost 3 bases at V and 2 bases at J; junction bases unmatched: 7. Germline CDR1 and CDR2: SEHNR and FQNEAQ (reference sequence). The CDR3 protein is CASSFIPGQPYEQYF. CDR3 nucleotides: TGTGCCAGCAGCTTCATTCCGGGACAGCCCTACGAGCAGTACTTC.

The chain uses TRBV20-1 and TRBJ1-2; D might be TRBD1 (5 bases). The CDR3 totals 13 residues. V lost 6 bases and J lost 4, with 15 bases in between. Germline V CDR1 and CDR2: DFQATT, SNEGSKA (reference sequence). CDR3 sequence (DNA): TGCAGTGCCCTAGCCCCAGGGAGCTATGGCTACACCTTC. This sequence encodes CSALAPGSYGYTF.

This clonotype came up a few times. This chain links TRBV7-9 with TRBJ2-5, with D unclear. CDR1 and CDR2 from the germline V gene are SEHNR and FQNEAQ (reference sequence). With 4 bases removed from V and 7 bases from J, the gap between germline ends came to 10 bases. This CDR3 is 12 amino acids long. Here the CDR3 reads CASSSPMWTQYF. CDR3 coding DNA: TGTGCCAGCAGCTCTCCGATGTGGACCCAGTACTTC.

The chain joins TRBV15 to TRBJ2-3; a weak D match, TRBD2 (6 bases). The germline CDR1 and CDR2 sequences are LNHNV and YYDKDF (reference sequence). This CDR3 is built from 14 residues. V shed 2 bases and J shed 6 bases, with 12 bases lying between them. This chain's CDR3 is CATSRPGRWDTQYF. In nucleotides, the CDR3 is TGTGCCACCAGCAGACCAGGGAGGTGGGATACGCAGTATTTT.

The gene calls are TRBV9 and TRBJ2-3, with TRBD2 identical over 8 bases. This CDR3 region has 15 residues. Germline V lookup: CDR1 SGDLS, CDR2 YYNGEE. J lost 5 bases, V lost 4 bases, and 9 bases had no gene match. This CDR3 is CASSRTGLVLDTQYF. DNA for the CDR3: TGTGCCAGCAGCCGAACGGGACTAGTTCTAGATACGCAGTATTTT.

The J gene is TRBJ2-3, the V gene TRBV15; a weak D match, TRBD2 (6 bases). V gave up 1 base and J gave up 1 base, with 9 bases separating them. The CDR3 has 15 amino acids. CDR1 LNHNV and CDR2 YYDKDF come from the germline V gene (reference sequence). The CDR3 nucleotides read TGTGCCACCAGCAGAGCCAGGGAGGGCACAGATACGCAGTATTTT. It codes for CATSRAREGTDTQYF.

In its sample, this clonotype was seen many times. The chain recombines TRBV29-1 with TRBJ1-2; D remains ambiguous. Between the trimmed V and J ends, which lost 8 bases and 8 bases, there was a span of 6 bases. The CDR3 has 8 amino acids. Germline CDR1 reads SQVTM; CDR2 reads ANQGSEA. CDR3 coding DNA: TGCAGCCCCGGAGGCTACACCTTC. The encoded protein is CSPGGYTF. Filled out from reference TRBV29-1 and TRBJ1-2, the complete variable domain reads SAVISQKPSRDICQRGTSLTIQCQVDSQVTMMFWYRQQPGQSLTLIATANQGSEATYESGFVIDKFPISRPNLTFSTLTVSNMSPEDSSIYLCSPGGYTFGSGTRLTVV.

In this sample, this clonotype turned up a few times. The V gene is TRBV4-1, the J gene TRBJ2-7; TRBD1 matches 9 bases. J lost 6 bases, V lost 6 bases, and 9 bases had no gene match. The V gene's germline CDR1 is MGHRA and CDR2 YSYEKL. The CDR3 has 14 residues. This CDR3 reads CASRPGQGPFEQYF. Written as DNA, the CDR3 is TGCGCCAGCAGGCCGGGACAGGGACCTTTCGAGCAGTACTTC.

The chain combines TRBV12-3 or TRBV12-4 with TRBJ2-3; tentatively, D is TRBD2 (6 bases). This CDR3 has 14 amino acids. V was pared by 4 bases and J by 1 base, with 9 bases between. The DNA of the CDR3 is TGTGCCAGCAGTTCTAGCGCGGGCACAGATACGCAGTATTTT. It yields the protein CASSSSAGTDTQYF.